Shown below are 9 T cell receptor beta chains from a single sample sequenced in a study of blood T cell repertoires in COVID-19. TCRdb's table, derived via immunoSEQ multiplex PCR, lists solely in-frame clones and lacks some. Found here are more than 250,000 clones, more than 70% of them singletons; the top ten hold roughly 1.2%. The source material was PBMCs or T cells enriched from blood (not recorded which). The receptors shown here come from a woman aged 40 to 55 with acute COVID-19.

The genes are TRBV19 and TRBJ2-3, with TRBD1 identical over 7 bases. The V and J ends lost 10 bases and 5 bases, in that order; junction bases with no gene match: 3. The CDR3 is made up of 11 amino acids. Per germline, CDR1 LNHDA and CDR2 SQIVND (reference sequence). The CDR3 nucleotides are TGTGCCACCCGGACAGGAGATACGCAGTATTTT. It encodes CATRTGDTQYF.

V gene TRBV30 combines with J gene TRBJ2-7, with 8 bases lining up with TRBD2. Germline CDR1 is GTSNPN and CDR2 is SVGIG (reference sequence). Unmatched junction bases numbered 12, after V lost 0 bases and J lost 5 bases. The CDR3 runs to 16 residues. In DNA form, the CDR3 reads TGTGCCTGGAGTGTATTCGGGACTAGTTTGGAGGACGAGCAGTACGTC. It yields the protein CAWSVFGTSLEDEQYV.

The V gene is TRBV9, the J gene TRBJ2-3; no firm D call. The germline V gene encodes CDR1 SGDLS and CDR2 YYNGEE. The CDR3 has 14 residues. Trimming removed 0 bases from V and 2 bases from J, with 7 bases in between. CDR3 residues: CASSVASYTDTQYF. The CDR3 DNA is TGTGCCAGCAGCGTAGCTAGTTACACAGATACGCAGTATTTT.

A few counts support this clone. The rearrangement uses TRBV24-1 and TRBJ2-2, with 9 bases lining up with TRBD1. The V gene's germline CDR1 is KGHDR and CDR2 SFDVKD. Trimming took 5 bases from V and 7 from J; bases not matched to a gene: 7. This CDR3 region has 15 residues. The CDR3 DNA reads TGTGCCACCAGTGGCGGACAGGGGACCGGCGGGGAGCTGTTTTTT. Its protein is CATSGGQGTGGELFF.

This clone appeared a few times. This chain links TRBV3-1 (or the pseudogene TRBV3-2) with TRBJ2-3; 12 bases align to TRBD2. V lost 4 bases and J lost 4; bases outside the gene matches: 12. The germline V gene has CDR1 LGHDT and CDR2 YNNKEL (reference sequence). This CDR3 is 18 amino acids long. DNA of the CDR3: TGTGCCAGCAGCCCACGCTCGGGACTAGCGGGTAAGGCAGATACGCAGTATTTT. This translates into CASSPRSGLAGKADTQYF.

This chain connects TRBV5-4 to TRBJ1-1; TRBD1 might be the D (5 bases). The germline V and J ends were trimmed by 0 bases and 6 bases, with 21 bases remaining between them. The CDR3 is 17 amino acids. Germline CDR1 SGHNT, CDR2 YYREEE (reference sequence). The CDR3 reads CASSLDGLVGTGAEAFF. CDR3 in DNA: TGTGCCAGCAGCTTGGATGGGCTCGTGGGGACGGGGGCTGAAGCTTTCTTT.

The rearrangement uses TRBV10-2 and TRBJ2-3, with TRBD2 matching over 7 bases. Germline CDR1 is WSHSY and CDR2 is SAAADI. The CDR3 spans 11 residues. Losses at the gene ends were 5 bases for V and 8 bases for J; bases not matched to a gene: 1. CDR3 in amino acids: CASSPGGTQYF. The DNA for the CDR3 is TGCGCCAGCAGTCCGGGGGGTACGCAGTATTTT.

The CDR3 loop is CASSAPLLAESSYNEQFF. Written as DNA, the CDR3 is TGTGCCAGCAGCGCACCCCTACTAGCGGAAAGCTCCTACAATGAGCAGTTCTTC. The V call is TRBV9, the J call TRBJ2-1, with 8 bases lining up with TRBD2. This CDR3 contains 18 residues. Germline V CDR1 and CDR2: SGDLS, YYNGEE. The V and J ends lost 3 bases and 0 bases, in that order; junction bases with no gene match: 11.

The chain couples TRBV27 to TRBJ2-5; D call uncertain. The length of the CDR3 is 13 residues. V gave up 5 bases and J gave up 0 bases, with 7 bases separating them. The germline CDR1 and CDR2 sequences are MNHEY and SMNVEV (reference sequence). CDR3 protein: CASSIKYQETQYF. The CDR3 DNA sequence: TGTGCCAGCAGTATAAAATACCAAGAGACCCAGTACTTC.